This passage covers 6 T cell receptor beta chains from one sample sequenced in a study of blood T cell repertoires in COVID-19 (TCRdb year 2020). The receptor library was made with the immunoSEQ multiplex PCR assay. TCRdb provides this immuneACCESS table in a form limited to in-frame rearrangements. Some clones are lacking; in checked studies, under half of them reflect an unresolved V gene, and why the rest are absent is not known. For this sample the table gives 360,000 or so clones, of which 87% were detected only once. The ten largest clones add up to 2.5% to 3.5% of the sample. Material: PBMCs or T cells enriched from blood (not recorded which). These receptors were obtained from a woman aged 30 to 39 who had recovered from COVID-19.

The rearrangement links TRBV7-2 to TRBJ2-1; 12 bases fit TRBD2. With V trimmed by 7 bases and J by 5 bases, 6 bases remained unmatched. The CDR3 sequence is 15 residues long. Per the germline V gene, CDR1 is SGHTA and CDR2 is FQGNSA. DNA for the CDR3: TGTGCCAGCACCCCTAGGACTAGCGGGGACAATGAGCAGTTCTTC. Amino acid sequence: CASTPRTSGDNEQFF.

About this clone itself: This sample includes further DNA sequences coding for the same CDR3. The V gene is TRBV10-3, the J gene TRBJ2-5, with 9 bases that match TRBD1. CDR1 and CDR2 (germline): ENHRY, SYGVKD. CDR3 length: 13 amino acids. J gave up 4 bases and V 4 bases, and 1 base lay outside the gene matches. CDR3 in DNA: TGTGCCATCAGTGGACAGGGGGGAGAGACCCAGTACTTC. Encoded protein: CAISGQGGETQYF.

This clone has a single count. The J gene is TRBJ1-3, the V gene TRBV9; 7 bases fit TRBD1. CDR1 and CDR2 from the germline V gene are SGDLS and YYNGEE. The CDR3 extends over 15 amino acids. V lost 3 bases, J lost 2 bases, and 5 bases stayed unmatched. DNA for the CDR3: TGTGCCAGCAGCGCCTTAGGACAGGCTGGAAACACCATATATTTT. Translating gives CASSALGQAGNTIYF.

The V call is TRBV7-8, the J call TRBJ2-7; D remains unclear. Looked up from germline, CDR1 is SGHVS and CDR2 is FQNEAQ. The CDR3 runs to 15 residues. V gave up 0 bases and J gave up 2 bases, with 11 bases separating them. This CDR3 reads CASSLALSPTYEQYF. CDR3 bases: TGTGCCAGCAGCTTAGCGCTCAGTCCCACCTACGAGCAGTACTTC.

The CDR3 sequence: CASSRPGLNYGYTF. The CDR3 DNA sequence: TGTGCCAGCAGCCGTCCGGGTTTAAACTATGGCTACACCTTC. This rearrangement joins TRBV3-1 (or the pseudogene TRBV3-2) to TRBJ1-2, with no clear D. Trimming left V 4 bases short and J 2 bases short, with 11 bases between. The CDR3 loop spans 14 amino acids. Germline V gives CDR1 LGHDT, CDR2 YNNKEL (reference sequence).

CDR3 protein: CAWLEGRGNTEAFF. The CDR3 region has the DNA TGTGCCTGGCTCGAGGGCAGGGGGAACACTGAAGCTTTCTTT. The V call is TRBV30, the J call TRBJ1-1, with D tentatively TRBD1 (6 bases). This CDR3 contains 14 residues. V was clipped by 5 bases and J by 1 base, with 14 bases between them. CDR1 GTSNPN and CDR2 SVGIG come from the germline V gene (reference sequence).